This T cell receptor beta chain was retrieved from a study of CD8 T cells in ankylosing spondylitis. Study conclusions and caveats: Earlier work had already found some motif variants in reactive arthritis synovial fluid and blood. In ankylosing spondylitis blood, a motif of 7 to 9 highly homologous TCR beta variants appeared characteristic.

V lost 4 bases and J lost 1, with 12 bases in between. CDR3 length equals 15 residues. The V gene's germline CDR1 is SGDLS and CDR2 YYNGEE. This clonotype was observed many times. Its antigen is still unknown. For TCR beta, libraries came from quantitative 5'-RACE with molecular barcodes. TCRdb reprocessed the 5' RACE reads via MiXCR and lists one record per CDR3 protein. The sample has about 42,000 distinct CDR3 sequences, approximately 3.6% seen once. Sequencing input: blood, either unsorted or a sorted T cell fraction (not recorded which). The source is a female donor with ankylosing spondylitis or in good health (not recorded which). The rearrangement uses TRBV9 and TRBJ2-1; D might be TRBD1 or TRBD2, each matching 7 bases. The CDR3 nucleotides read TGTGCCAGCAGCCCAGCGGGACAGTCCTACAATGAGCAGTTCTTC. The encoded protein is CASSPAGQSYNEQFF.